This T cell receptor beta chain originates from a study of human T cells and chemical hapten exposure. The authors extracted total RNA from unfractionated whole blood. This clonotype was seen at least ten times. Each CDR3 protein gets one entry after TCRdb re-called the 5' RACE reads with MiXCR. The sample holds about 81,000 distinct CDR3 sequences; about 8.4% are singletons and the top ten take 2% to 2.5%. The V gene's germline CDR1 is MGHRA and CDR2 YSYEKL. Between the trimmed V and J ends, which lost 1 base and 5 bases, there was a span of 13 bases. The CDR3 loop spans 15 amino acids. The rearrangement uses TRBV4-1 and TRBJ2-3, with a tentative D call TRBD2 (5 bases). The receptor was derived from a male donor in good health. CDR3 coding DNA: TGCGCCAGCAGCCAAGTCTTGGGAGAGGAAGATACGCAGTATTTT. Translation gives CASSQVLGEEDTQYF.